This TCR beta chain is from a study of CD8+ T cells in alopecia areata. On the study more broadly: The roughly 6-10-week-old female C3H/HeJ mice were given skin taken from approximately 6-13-month-old C3H/HeJ graft donors that had spontaneous alopecia.

General study findings and limits: Mice showed TCR sharing more clearly than patients did, possibly owing to HLA. Scalp samples also contribute reads from the resident alphabeta T cells found in normal skin. Lesional scalp, especially alopecia totalis/universalis, showed higher clonality than normal scalp.

Notes on this clone: Its antigen is currently unknown. Gene names follow the mouse nomenclature. The read ends 4 residues before the CDR3 terminus; that terminus is restored from the germline J gene.

J gave up 2 bases and V 5 bases, and 3 bases lay outside the gene matches. Per the germline V gene, CDR1 is NNHDY and CDR2 is SYVADS. The CDR3 is 15 residues long. Extracted from the samples, RNA was reverse transcribed into cDNA to serve as the sequencing template. Sequencing used immunoSEQ multiplex PCR; TCRdb keeps in-frame clones, though not all of them. Altogether about 120,000 clones were found in the sample, and no singletons occur. Sequenced material: lesional skin. This sequence originates from a C3H/HeJ mouse with alopecia areata. The mouse strain carries the MHC haplotype H2-k. V is TRBV13-3 and J is TRBJ2-5; the match to TRBD2 covers 12 bases. The sequenced part of the CDR3 DNA is TGTGCCAGCAGCGACTGGGGGGGCATCCAAGAC. It codes for CASSDWGGIQD. The entire CDR3 reads CASSDWGGIQDTQYF.